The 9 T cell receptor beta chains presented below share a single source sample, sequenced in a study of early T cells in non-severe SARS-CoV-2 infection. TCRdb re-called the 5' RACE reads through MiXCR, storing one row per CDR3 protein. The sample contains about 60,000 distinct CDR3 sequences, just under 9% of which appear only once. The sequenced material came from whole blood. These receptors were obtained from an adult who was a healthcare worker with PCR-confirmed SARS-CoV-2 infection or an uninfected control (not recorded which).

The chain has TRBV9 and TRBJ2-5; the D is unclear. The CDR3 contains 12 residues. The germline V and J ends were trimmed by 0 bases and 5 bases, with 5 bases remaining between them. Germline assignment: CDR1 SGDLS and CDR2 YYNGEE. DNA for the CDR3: TGTGCCAGCAGCGTAGCTGAGGAGACCCAGTACTTC. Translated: CASSVAEETQYF.

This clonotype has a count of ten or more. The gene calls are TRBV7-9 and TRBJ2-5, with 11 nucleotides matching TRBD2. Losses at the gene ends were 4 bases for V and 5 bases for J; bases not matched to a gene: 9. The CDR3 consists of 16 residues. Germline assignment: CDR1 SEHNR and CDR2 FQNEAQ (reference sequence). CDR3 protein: CASSSAASGGKETQYF. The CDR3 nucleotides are TGTGCCAGCAGCTCTGCGGCTAGCGGGGGGAAGGAGACCCAGTACTTC.

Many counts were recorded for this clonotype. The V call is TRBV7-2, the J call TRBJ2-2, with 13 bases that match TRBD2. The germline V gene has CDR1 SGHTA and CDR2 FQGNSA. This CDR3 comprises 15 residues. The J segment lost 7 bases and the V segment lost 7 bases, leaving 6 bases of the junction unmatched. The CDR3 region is CASIGTSGMSGELFF. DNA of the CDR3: TGTGCCAGCATCGGGACTAGCGGGATGAGCGGGGAGCTGTTTTTT.

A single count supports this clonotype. CDR3 DNA: TGTGCCAGCAGCTCCTCCGATACCACAGATACGCAGTATTTT. Encoded protein: CASSSSDTTDTQYF. The J gene is TRBJ2-3, the V gene TRBV11-2; D is unresolved. The CDR3 contains 14 residues. Trimming pared 4 bases from V and 2 bases from J, leaving 10 bases between. The V gene's germline CDR1 is SGHAT and CDR2 FQNNGV.

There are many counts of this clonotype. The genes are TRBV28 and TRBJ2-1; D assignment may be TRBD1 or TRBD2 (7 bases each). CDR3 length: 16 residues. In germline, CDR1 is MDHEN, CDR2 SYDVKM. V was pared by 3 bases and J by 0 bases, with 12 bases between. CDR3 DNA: TGTGCCAGCAGTTTGGGGAGGGACAGCTCCTACAATGAGCAGTTCTTC. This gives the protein CASSLGRDSSYNEQFF.

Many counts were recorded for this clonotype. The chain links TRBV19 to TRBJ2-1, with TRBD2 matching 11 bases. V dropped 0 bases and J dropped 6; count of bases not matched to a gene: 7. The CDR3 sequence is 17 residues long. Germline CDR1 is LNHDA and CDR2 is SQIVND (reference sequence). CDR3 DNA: TGTGCCAGTAGTATAGACTCGGAACTAGCGGGAGTCAATGAGCAGTTCTTC. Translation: CASSIDSELAGVNEQFF.

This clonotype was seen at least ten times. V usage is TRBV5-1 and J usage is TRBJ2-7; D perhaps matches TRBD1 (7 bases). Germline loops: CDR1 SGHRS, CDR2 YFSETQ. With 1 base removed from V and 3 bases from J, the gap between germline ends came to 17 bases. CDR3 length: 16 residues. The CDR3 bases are TGCGCCAGCAGCTTGCTTTCCGCAGGGGGACTCTACGAGCAGTACTTC. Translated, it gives CASSLLSAGGLYEQYF.

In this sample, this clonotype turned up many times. CDR3 loop: CASSLLAGSDEQFF. Written as DNA, the CDR3 is TGTGCCAGCAGTCTCTTGGCAGGGTCAGATGAGCAGTTCTTC. V and J are TRBV6-5 and TRBJ2-1; tentatively, D is TRBD1 (5 bases). V gave up 5 bases and J gave up 8 bases, with 16 bases separating them. Germline V lookup: CDR1 MNHEY, CDR2 SVGAGI. CDR3 length: 14 amino acids.

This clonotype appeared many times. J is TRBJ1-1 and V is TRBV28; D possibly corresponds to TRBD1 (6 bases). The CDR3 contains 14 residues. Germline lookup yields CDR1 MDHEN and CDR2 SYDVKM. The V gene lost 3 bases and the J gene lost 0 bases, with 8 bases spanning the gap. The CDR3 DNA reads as TGTGCCAGCAGTTTGGGGGCCATGAACACTGAAGCTTTCTTT. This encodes CASSLGAMNTEAFF.